The next 18 T cell receptor beta chains were all read from a single sample in a study of Tregs in tolerant kidney transplant recipients. Mixed chimerism was transient after nonmyeloablative marrow transplants from related graft donors. Produced via immunoSEQ multiplex PCR; TCRdb's table is partial and in-frame only. The sample yields approximately 81,000 clones, roughly nine tenths seen once. The sequencing used CD4+ T cells from blood (PBMCs), collected 24 months after the transplant. The receptors were sampled from a human patient who received a combined kidney and bone marrow transplant. Some T cells may be graft donor cells.

The chain couples TRBV7-2 to TRBJ1-4; no clear D. The CDR3 is made up of 13 amino acids. Germline V gene sequence: CDR1 SGHTA, CDR2 FQGNSA. V was cut by 8 bases and J by 4 bases, with 11 bases left in between. Here the CDR3 DNA reads TGTGCCAGCGTGGGAGGACGTAATGAAAAACTGTTTTTT. Its translation: CASVGGRNEKLFF.

The gene calls are TRBV4-2 and TRBJ1-1; 8 nucleotides match TRBD1. This CDR3 has 14 amino acids. J was trimmed by 3 bases and V by 4 bases; bases with no gene match: 4. Germline-derived CDR1 and CDR2 are LGHNA and YNFKEQ. CDR3 nucleotide sequence: TGTGCCAGCAGCCCGGGACAGGAGGACACTGAAGCTTTCTTT. Amino acid sequence: CASSPGQEDTEAFF.

V is TRBV30 and J is TRBJ2-3; D is possibly TRBD2 (6 bases). This CDR3 comprises 13 residues. Germline values: CDR1 GTSNPN, CDR2 SVGIG (reference sequence). V shed 6 bases and J shed 3 bases, with 13 bases lying between them. The CDR3 nucleotides are TGTGCCTGCAACGGGGGACGAACAGATACGCAGTATTTT. This sequence encodes CACNGGRTDTQYF. The variable domain in full, completed from reference TRBV30 and TRBJ2-3, reads SQTIHQWPATLVQPVGSPLSLECTVEGTSNPNLYWYRQAAGRGLQLLFYSVGIGQISSEVPQNLSASRPQDRQFILSSKKLLLSDSGFYLCACNGGRTDTQYFGPGTRLTVL.

The J gene is TRBJ2-2, the V gene TRBV7-3; D not resolved. This CDR3 region has 13 residues. Trimming stripped 6 bases from V and 2 bases from J, with 7 bases between. The germline V gene encodes CDR1 SGHTA and CDR2 FQGTGA. CDR3 protein: CASRSTNTGELFF. The CDR3 bases are TGTGCCAGCAGGTCTACTAACACCGGGGAGCTGTTTTTT.

The chain uses TRBV11-1 and TRBJ2-5; 10 bases agree with TRBD2. CDR3 length: 17 residues. The ends lost 5 bases at V and 5 bases at J; junction bases unmatched: 14. Looked up from germline, CDR1 is SGHAT and CDR2 is FQDESV (reference sequence). The CDR3 DNA reads TGTGCCAGCAGCCGCTTAAGAGCGGGGGGGCTGGCCGAGACCCAGTACTTC. Protein product: CASSRLRAGGLAETQYF.

The gene calls are TRBV29-1 and TRBJ2-6; tentatively, D is TRBD2 (6 bases). Trimming pared 6 bases from V and 2 bases from J, leaving 8 bases between. Germline V gives CDR1 SQVTM, CDR2 ANQGSEA. The CDR3 length is 13 residues. The CDR3 DNA sequence: TGCAGCGTGGGGGGAGCTGGGGCCAACGTCCTGACTTTC. This encodes CSVGGAGANVLTF.

V usage is TRBV5-3 and J usage is TRBJ1-6, with a possible D match to TRBD1 (5 bases). TRBV5-3 belongs to the ORF category, with a function that is uncertain. The CDR3 is made up of 17 amino acids. V lost 0 bases to trimming and J lost 6 bases, with 16 bases between them. CDR3 bases: TGTGCCAGAAGCTTGGAAGTGGAGGGGAGATTTAATTCACCCCTCCACTTT. Its protein product is CARSLEVEGRFNSPLHF.

The chain carries TRBV7-2 and TRBJ2-7, with D possibly TRBD2 on 5 matching bases. V was trimmed by 1 base and J by 4 bases, leaving 17 bases between them. CDR1 is SGHTA and CDR2 is FQGNSA in the germline V gene. The CDR3 is made up of 16 amino acids. The CDR3 is CASSLVGKYRDYEQYF. CDR3 nucleotide sequence: TGTGCCAGCAGCTTAGTAGGGAAGTATCGGGATTACGAGCAGTACTTC.

J is TRBJ2-1 and V is TRBV7-9, with 12 positions matching TRBD2. The CDR3 has 19 residues. Germline loops: CDR1 SEHNR, CDR2 FQNEAQ (reference sequence). The J segment lost 0 bases and the V segment lost 2 bases, leaving 8 bases of the junction unmatched. Here the CDR3 reads CASSLRASGRGSSYNEQFF. CDR3 coding DNA: TGTGCCAGCAGCTTAAGAGCTAGCGGGAGGGGGAGCTCCTACAATGAGCAGTTCTTC.

This chain uses TRBV7-3 with TRBJ1-1, with D maybe TRBD1 (5 bases). Germline V CDR1 and CDR2: SGHTA, FQGTGA. The CDR3 runs 14 residues. V shed 5 bases and J shed 5 bases, with 15 bases lying between them. CDR3: CASSPGPSGTEAFF. As DNA, the CDR3 is TGTGCCAGCAGCCCAGGACCCTCAGGGACTGAAGCTTTCTTT.

The genes are TRBV5-1 and TRBJ1-4, with TRBD1 as a possible D gene (5 bases). Looked up from germline, CDR1 is SGHRS and CDR2 is YFSETQ. There are 16 residues in the CDR3. V was shortened by 0 bases and J by 0 bases, with 9 bases between the two germline ends. The CDR3: CASSLAGGATNEKLFF. The CDR3 DNA follows: TGCGCCAGCAGCTTGGCCGGGGGGGCAACTAATGAAAAACTGTTTTTT.

The chain employs TRBV7-9 and TRBJ1-6; no firm D call. Trimming stripped 5 bases from V and 8 bases from J, with 13 bases between. Germline loops: CDR1 SEHNR, CDR2 FQNEAQ (reference sequence). The CDR3 contains 14 residues. CDR3 in DNA: TGTGCCAGCAGCGCCTGGCCTTCTGATTCACCCCTCCACTTT. Amino acid sequence: CASSAWPSDSPLHF.

CDR3 loop: CASSRDRENEQYF. The CDR3 DNA follows: TGTGCCAGCAGTAGAGACAGGGAAAACGAGCAGTACTTC. The genes are TRBV7-7 and TRBJ2-7; TRBD1 matches at 7 bases. V trimming: 6 bases; J trimming: 5 bases; junction bases outside the gene matches: 7. The CDR3 contains 13 residues. Germline V gives CDR1 SSHAT, CDR2 FNYEAQ (reference sequence).

This sequence joins TRBV5-4 and TRBJ2-5; the match to TRBD2 covers 12 bases. This CDR3 is 16 amino acids long. Germline V gene data show CDR1 as SGHNT and CDR2 as YYREEE (reference sequence). V shed 2 bases, J shed 3 bases, and the junction held 5 bases outside the gene matches. In DNA form, the CDR3 reads TGTGCCAGCAGCTTCCCGAGACTAGCGGGAGAAGAGACCCAGTACTTC. Amino acids: CASSFPRLAGEETQYF.

The chain uses TRBV25-1 and TRBJ2-5, with D maybe TRBD1 (6 bases). The CDR3 runs to 15 residues. Per germline, CDR1 MGHDK and CDR2 SYGVNS. The V end was cut by 4 bases, the J end by 2 bases, with 14 bases between. CDR3 coding DNA: TGTGCCAGCAGTGTAGGACAGCGAATACAAGAGACCCAGTACTTC. As protein: CASSVGQRIQETQYF.

The chain couples TRBV7-8 to TRBJ2-3; 9 nucleotides line up with TRBD2. From germline, CDR1 is SGHVS and CDR2 FQNEAQ. V dropped 1 base and J dropped 5; count of bases not matched to a gene: 1. The CDR3 spans 14 residues. CDR3 sequence reads: CASSLVAGEDTQYF. The CDR3 DNA reads TGTGCCAGCAGCTTAGTAGCGGGAGAAGATACGCAGTATTTT.

This chain links TRBV19 with TRBJ2-7; 7 nucleotides line up with TRBD1. Trimming cost V 4 bases and J 2 bases; bases outside gene matches: 5. CDR1 is LNHDA, CDR2 SQIVND, per germline (reference sequence). The CDR3 spans 14 residues. The CDR3 DNA sequence: TGTGCCAGTAGTACAAAGGGGACAGCCTACGAGCAGTACTTC. As protein: CASSTKGTAYEQYF.

The chain couples TRBV18 to TRBJ2-3, with 9 bases that match TRBD1. The CDR3 loop spans 14 amino acids. Germline assignment: CDR1 KGHSH and CDR2 LQKENI. Losses at the gene ends were 6 bases for V and 4 bases for J; bases not matched to a gene: 5. CDR3 amino acids: CASSARQGADTQYF. The DNA for the CDR3 is TGTGCCAGCTCGGCGCGACAGGGGGCAGATACGCAGTATTTT.